This T cell receptor (beta chain) was sequenced during a study of CD8+ T cells in alopecia areata. The trim removed 7 bases at V and 10 bases at J, leaving 16 bases unmatched. Germline CDR1 is SQVTM and CDR2 is ANQGSEA. This CDR3 is built from 13 residues. cDNA serving as the sequencing template came from extracted, reverse transcribed RNA. Data came from immunoSEQ multiplex PCR; TCRdb stores just in-frame clones and leaves some out. The sample includes 150,000 to 200,000 clones, less than 70% of them seen just once. The treatment is: oral pan-JAK inhibitor, 5-10 mg twice daily. The chain joins TRBV29-1 to TRBJ2-7, with 7 bases identical to TRBD2. This TCR came from a human donor with alopecia areata. Specimen: CD4+ T cells sorted from blood, collected at week 24, from a patient treated with tofacitinib. CDR3 coding DNA: TGCAGCGCCACACCCAGCGGGGTGGACACACAGTACTTC. Translating gives CSATPSGVDTQYF.